This TCR beta chain was captured in a study of T cell responses to AZD1222 COVID-19 vaccine. The study, taken as a whole, reports: Sampling that yielded the repertoires occurred only after the peak T cell response.

Of note for this clone: The antigen remains undetermined.

CDR1 is SGHDN and CDR2 is FVKESK in the germline V gene. There are 13 residues in the CDR3. V lost 2 bases and J lost 0, with 3 bases in between. Sequencing was performed with immunoSEQ multiplex PCR; in TCRdb, only in-frame clones are kept and a portion is missing. The table has around 160,000 clones, roughly 87% seen once. This clonotype was obtained from an adult in good health. The chain is built from TRBV14 and TRBJ2-3; unclear D gene. Specimen: peripheral blood, collected on day 0 of AZD1222 vaccination. Here the CDR3 reads CASSQRSTDTQYF. The CDR3 bases are TGTGCCAGCAGCCAACGCAGCACAGATACGCAGTATTTT.